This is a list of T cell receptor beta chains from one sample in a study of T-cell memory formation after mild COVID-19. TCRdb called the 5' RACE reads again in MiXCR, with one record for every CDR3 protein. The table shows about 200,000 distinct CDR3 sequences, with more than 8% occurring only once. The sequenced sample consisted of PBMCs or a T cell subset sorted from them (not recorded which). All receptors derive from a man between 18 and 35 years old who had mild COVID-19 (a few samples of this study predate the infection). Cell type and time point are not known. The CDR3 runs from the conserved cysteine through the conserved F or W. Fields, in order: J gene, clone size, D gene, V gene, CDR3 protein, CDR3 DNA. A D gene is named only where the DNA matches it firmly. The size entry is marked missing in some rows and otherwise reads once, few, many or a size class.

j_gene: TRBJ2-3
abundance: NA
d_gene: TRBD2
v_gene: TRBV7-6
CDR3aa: CASSSLLAGANTQYF
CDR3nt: TGTGCCAGCAGCTCGCTACTAGCGGGGGCCAATACGCAGTATTTT

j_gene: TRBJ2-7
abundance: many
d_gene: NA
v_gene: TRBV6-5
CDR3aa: CASSYSGRIQGGEQYF
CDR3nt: TGTGCCAGCAGTTACTCCGGGCGTATACAAGGGGGGGAGCAGTACTTC

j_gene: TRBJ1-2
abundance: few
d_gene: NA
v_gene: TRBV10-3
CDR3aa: CAISGFTRGYGYTF
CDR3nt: TGTGCCATCAGTGGGTTCACCAGGGGTTATGGCTACACCTTC

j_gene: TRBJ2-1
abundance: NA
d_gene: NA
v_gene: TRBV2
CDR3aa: CASTDYNEQFF
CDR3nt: TGTGCCAGCACTGACTACAATGAGCAGTTCTTC

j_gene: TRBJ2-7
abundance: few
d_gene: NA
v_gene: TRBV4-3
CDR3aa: CASSQETSYEQYF
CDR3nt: TGCGCCAGCAGCCAAGAGACAAGCTACGAGCAGTACTTC

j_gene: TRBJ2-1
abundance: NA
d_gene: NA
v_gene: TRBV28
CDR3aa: CASSWGLSYNEQFF
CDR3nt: TGTGCCAGCAGTTGGGGGCTCTCCTACAATGAGCAGTTCTTC

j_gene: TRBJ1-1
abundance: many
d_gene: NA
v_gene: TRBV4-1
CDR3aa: CASSHPWGSNTEAFF
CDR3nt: TGCGCCAGCAGTCATCCCTGGGGGTCGAACACTGAAGCTTTCTTT

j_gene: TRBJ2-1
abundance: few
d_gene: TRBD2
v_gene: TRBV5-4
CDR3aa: CASSLRGSGGADEQFF
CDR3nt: TGTGCCAGCAGCCTTCGTGGAAGCGGGGGGGCAGATGAGCAGTTCTTC

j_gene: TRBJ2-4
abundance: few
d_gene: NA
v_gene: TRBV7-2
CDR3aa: CASSNARAAKNIQYF
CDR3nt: TGTGCCAGCAGCAACGCCAGGGCAGCCAAAAACATTCAGTACTTC

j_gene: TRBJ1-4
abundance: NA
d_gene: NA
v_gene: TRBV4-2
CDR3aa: CASSQSRGEKLFF
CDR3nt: TGTGCCAGCAGCCAGTCTAGGGGGGAAAAACTGTTTTTT

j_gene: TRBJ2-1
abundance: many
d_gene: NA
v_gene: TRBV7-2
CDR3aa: CASSFRGNEQFF
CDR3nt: TGTGCCAGCAGCTTCAGAGGGAATGAGCAGTTCTTC

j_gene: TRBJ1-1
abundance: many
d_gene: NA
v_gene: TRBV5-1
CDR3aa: CASSFPSGQMNTEAFF
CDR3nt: TGCGCCAGCAGCTTTCCCAGTGGGCAGATGAACACTGAAGCTTTCTTT

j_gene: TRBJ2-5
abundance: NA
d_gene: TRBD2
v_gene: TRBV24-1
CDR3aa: CATSASGGTLQETQYF
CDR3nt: TGTGCCACCAGTGCTTCGGGGGGAACCCTTCAAGAGACCCAGTACTTC

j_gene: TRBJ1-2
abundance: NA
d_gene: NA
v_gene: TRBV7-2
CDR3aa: CASSLGRYYGYTF
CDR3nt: TGTGCCAGCAGCTTAGGCAGATACTATGGCTACACCTTC

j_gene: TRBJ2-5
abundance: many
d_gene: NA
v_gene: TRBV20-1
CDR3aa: CSGADFQETQYF
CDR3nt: TGCAGTGGCGCGGACTTTCAAGAGACCCAGTACTTC

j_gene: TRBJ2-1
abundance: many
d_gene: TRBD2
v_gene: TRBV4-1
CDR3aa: CASSQDPGLAGGLPFF
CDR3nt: TGCGCCAGCAGCCAAGATCCGGGACTAGCGGGGGGCCTTCCGTTCTTC

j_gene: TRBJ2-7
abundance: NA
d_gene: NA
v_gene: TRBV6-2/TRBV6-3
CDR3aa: CASSYRRGTGEQYF
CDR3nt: TGTGCCAGCAGTTATCGGCGGGGTACCGGAGAGCAGTACTTC

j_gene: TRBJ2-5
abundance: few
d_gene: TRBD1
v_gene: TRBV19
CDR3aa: CASSRTGRLGETQYF
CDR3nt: TGTGCCAGTAGTCGGACAGGGCGTTTGGGAGAGACCCAGTACTTC

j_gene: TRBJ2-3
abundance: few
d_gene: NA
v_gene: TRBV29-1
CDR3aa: CSAGGRGGNPTQYF
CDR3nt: TGCAGCGCCGGCGGAAGGGGTGGTAACCCTACGCAGTATTTT

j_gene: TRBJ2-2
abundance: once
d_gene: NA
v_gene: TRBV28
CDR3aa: CASHRADTGELFF
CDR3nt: TGTGCCAGCCACAGGGCCGACACCGGGGAGCTGTTTTTT

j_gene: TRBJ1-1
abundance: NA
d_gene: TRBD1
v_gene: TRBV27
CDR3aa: CASSTHGTGNTEAFF
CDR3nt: TGTGCCAGCAGTACCCACGGGACAGGGAACACTGAAGCTTTCTTT

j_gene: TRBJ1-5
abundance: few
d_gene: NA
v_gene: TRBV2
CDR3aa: CASSDERNQPQHF
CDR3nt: TGTGCCAGCAGTGATGAGAGAAATCAGCCCCAGCATTTT

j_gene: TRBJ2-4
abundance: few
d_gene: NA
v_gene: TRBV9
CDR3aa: CASSVEQHGYIQYF
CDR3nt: TGTGCCAGCAGCGTAGAGCAGCACGGATACATTCAGTACTTC

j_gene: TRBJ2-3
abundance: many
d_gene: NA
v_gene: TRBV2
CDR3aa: CASSSRGSTDTQYF
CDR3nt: TGTGCCAGCTCCTCTCGAGGGAGCACAGATACGCAGTATTTT

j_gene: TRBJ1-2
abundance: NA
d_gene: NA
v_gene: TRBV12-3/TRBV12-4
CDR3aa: CASSLAKAGAGYTF
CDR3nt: TGTGCCAGCAGCCTCGCGAAGGCCGGTGCGGGCTACACCTTC

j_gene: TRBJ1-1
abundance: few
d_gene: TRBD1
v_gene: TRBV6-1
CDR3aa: CASSATDRDPEAFF
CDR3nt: TGTGCCAGCAGTGCGACCGACAGGGACCCTGAAGCTTTCTTT

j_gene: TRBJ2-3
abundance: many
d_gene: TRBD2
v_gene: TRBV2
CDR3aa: CASSGITDTQYF
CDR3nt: TGTGCCTCGAGCGGGATCACAGATACGCAGTATTTT

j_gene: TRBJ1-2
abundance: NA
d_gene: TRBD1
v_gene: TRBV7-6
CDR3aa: CASSPRTGWDGYTF
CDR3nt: TGTGCCAGCAGCCCTAGGACAGGGTGGGATGGCTACACCTTC

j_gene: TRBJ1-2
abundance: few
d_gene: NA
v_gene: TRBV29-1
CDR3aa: CSVDRGGPYGYTF
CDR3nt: TGCAGCGTTGATCGGGGCGGACCTTATGGCTACACCTTC

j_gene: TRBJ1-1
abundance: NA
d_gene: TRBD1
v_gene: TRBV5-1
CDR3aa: CASSRGTGNTEAFF
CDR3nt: TGCGCCAGCAGCCGTGGGACAGGGAACACTGAAGCTTTCTTT

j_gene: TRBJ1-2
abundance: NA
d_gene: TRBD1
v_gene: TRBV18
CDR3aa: CASSREGQGIGYTF
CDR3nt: TGTGCCAGCTCCCGTGAGGGACAGGGAATCGGCTACACCTTC

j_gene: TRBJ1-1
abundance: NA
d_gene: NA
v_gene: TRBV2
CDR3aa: CASLLDKLNTEAFF
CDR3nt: TGTGCCAGCTTACTGGACAAGCTGAACACTGAAGCTTTCTTT

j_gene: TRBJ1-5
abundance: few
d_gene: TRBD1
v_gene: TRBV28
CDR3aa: CASRSGQGDQPQHF
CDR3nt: TGTGCCAGCAGGTCTGGACAGGGAGATCAGCCCCAGCATTTT

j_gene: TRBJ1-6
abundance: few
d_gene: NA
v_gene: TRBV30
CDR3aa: CAWTTAGLALHF
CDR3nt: TGTGCCTGGACTACGGCGGGTTTGGCCCTCCACTTT

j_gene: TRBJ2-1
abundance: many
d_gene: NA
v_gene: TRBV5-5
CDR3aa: CASSFLDEQFF
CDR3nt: TGTGCCAGCAGCTTCTTGGATGAGCAGTTCTTC

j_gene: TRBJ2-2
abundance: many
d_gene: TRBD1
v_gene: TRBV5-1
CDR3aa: CASSGTGTVSTGELFF
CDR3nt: TGCGCCAGCAGCGGAACCGGGACAGTGAGCACCGGGGAGCTGTTTTTT

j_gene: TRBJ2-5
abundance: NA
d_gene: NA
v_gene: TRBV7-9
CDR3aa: CASTPDLALETQYF
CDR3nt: TGTGCCAGCACCCCGGATCTAGCTTTGGAGACCCAGTACTTC

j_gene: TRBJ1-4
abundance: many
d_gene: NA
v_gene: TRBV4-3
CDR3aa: CASSQVAGFNEKLFF
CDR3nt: TGCGCCAGCAGCCAAGTGGCGGGATTTAATGAAAAACTGTTTTTT

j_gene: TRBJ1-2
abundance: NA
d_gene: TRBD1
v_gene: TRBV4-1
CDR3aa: CASSQPARDRKTNYGYTF
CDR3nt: TGCGCCAGCAGCCAACCCGCTCGGGACAGGAAAACTAACTATGGCTACACCTTC

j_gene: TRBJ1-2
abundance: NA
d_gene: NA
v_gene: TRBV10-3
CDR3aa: CAIRPRQSDYGYTF
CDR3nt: TGTGCCATCAGGCCCCGACAGAGCGACTATGGCTACACCTTC

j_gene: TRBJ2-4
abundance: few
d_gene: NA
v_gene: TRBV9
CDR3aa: CASSVDHGWGNKNIQYF
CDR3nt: TGTGCCAGCAGCGTAGACCACGGGTGGGGAAACAAAAACATTCAGTACTTC

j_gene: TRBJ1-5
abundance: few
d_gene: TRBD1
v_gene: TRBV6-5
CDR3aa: CATRQGKGQPQHF
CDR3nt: TGTGCCACCCGACAGGGGAAGGGACAGCCCCAGCATTTT

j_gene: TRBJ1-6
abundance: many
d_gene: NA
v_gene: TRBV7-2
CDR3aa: CASSLPNSPLHF
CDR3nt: TGTGCCAGCAGCTTGCCTAATTCACCCCTCCACTTT

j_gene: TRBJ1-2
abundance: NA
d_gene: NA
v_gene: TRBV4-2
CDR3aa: CASSQNANRDGYGYTF
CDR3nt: TGTGCCAGCAGCCAAAACGCGAACAGGGACGGCTATGGCTACACCTTC

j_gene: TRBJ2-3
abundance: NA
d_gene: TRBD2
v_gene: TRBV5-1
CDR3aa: CASSPTSGGADTQYF
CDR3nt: TGCGCCAGCAGCCCGACTAGCGGGGGCGCAGATACGCAGTATTTT

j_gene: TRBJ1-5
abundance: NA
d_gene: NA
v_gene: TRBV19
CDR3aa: CASSFSGVQPQHF
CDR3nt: TGTGCCAGTAGTTTCTCAGGGGTTCAGCCCCAGCATTTT